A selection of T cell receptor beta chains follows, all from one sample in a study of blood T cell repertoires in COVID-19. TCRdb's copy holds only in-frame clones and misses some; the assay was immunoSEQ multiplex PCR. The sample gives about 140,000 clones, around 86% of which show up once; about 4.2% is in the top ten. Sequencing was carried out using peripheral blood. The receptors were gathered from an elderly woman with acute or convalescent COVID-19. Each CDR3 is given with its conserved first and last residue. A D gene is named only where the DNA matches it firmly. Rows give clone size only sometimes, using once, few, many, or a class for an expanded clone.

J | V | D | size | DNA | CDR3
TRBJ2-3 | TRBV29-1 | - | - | TGCAGCGTTGAAGGTGGACAGCGGAGCACAGATACGCAGTATTTT | CSVEGGQRSTDTQYF
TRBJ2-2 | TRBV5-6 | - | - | TGTGCCAGCAGTTTGGCCTTAACTGGGCGCACCGGGGAGCTGTTTTTT | CASSLALTGRTGELFF
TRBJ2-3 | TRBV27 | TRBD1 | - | TGTGCCAGCAGTCCACGGGACAGTAGCACAGATACGCAGTATTTT | CASSPRDSSTDTQYF
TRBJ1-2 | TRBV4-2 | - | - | TGTGCCAGCAGCCAAGAAGGGGGTACCTATGGCTACACCTTC | CASSQEGGTYGYTF
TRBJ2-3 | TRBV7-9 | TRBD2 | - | TGTGCCTCCGCCGGGGGGGGGTTTTTTGATACGCAGTATTTT | CASAGGGFFDTQYF
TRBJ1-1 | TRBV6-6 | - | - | TGTGCCAGCAGTTCCACCGGGGGAAGAATTGAAGCTTTCTTT | CASSSTGGRIEAFF
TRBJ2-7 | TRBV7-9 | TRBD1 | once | TGTGCCAGCAGCTTACAGACAGGGGGTAACTACGAGCAGTACTTC | CASSLQTGGNYEQYF
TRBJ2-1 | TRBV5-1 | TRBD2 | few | TGCGCCAGCAGCACCGGACTAGCGGGAGCTTGGGGGCAGTTCTTC | CASSTGLAGAWGQFF
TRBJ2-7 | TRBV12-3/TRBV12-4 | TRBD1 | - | TGTGCCAGCAGTATCGGGACAGCCCCTGGGTACTTC | CASSIGTAPGYF
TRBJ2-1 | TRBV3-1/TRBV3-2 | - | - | TGTGCCAGCAGCCAAGTGTTGAGTAGCGCTGAGCAGTTCTTC | CASSQVLSSAEQFF
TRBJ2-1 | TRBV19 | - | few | TGTGCCAGTAGTATTCTCGGGAATGAGCAGTTCTTC | CASSILGNEQFF
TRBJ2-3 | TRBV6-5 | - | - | TGTGCCAGCAGTTACATCCAGGGCACAGATACGCAGTATTTT | CASSYIQGTDTQYF
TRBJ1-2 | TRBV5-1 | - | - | TGCGCCAGCAGCTTGAGCAGGACTTCTAACTATGGCTACACCTTC | CASSLSRTSNYGYTF
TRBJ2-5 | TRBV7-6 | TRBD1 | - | TGTGCCAGCAGCCGCTACACTGACAGGGGTGAGACCCAGTACTTC | CASSRYTDRGETQYF
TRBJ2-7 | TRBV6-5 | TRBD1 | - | TGTGCCAGCAGGGGGACAGGGGTCTACGAGCAGTACTTC | CASRGTGVYEQYF
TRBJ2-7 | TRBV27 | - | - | TGTGCCAGCAGTTTATACGGCGACAGTTCCTACGAGCAGTACTTC | CASSLYGDSSYEQYF
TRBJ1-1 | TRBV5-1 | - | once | TGCGCCAGCAGCTTGGGGTCAGGCACTGAAGCTTTCTTT | CASSLGSGTEAFF
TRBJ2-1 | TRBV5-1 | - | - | TGCGCCAGCAGCATCACCGGGCCCGGGGGAAAAAATGAGCAGTTCTTC | CASSITGPGGKNEQFF
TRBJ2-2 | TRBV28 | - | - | TGTGCCAGCAGTTTGAGACAGCAAACCGGGGAGCTGTTTTTT | CASSLRQQTGELFF
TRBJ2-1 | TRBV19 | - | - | TGTGCCAGTAGTGGCGGGACTCGCCGGGTGCGTGAGCAGTTCTTC | CASSGGTRRVREQFF
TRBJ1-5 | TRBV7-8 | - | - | TGTGCCAGCAGCCCTAGTCGACTTTCGGTTAATCAGCCCCAGCATTTT | CASSPSRLSVNQPQHF
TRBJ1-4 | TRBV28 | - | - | TGTGCCAGCAGTTCCAGGGGTGGGGCGGACGAAAAACTGTTTTTT | CASSSRGGADEKLFF
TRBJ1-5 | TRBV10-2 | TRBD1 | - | TGCGCCAGCAGTGAGTCTCTTGTGGACAGGGTTGGAAATCAGCCCCAGCATTTT | CASSESLVDRVGNQPQHF
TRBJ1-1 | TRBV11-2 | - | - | TGTGCCAGCAGTCCCGACGCATGGGGGCCCGTTTTGGAGAACACTGAAGCTTTCTTT | CASSPDAWGPVLENTEAFF
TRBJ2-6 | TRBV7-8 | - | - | TGTGCCAGCAGCTTAAATCAGGGGACCTCTGGGGCCAACGTCCTGACTTTC | CASSLNQGTSGANVLTF
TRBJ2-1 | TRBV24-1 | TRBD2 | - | TGTGCCACCAGTGACGTTAGCGGGAGGAAATACAATGAGCAGTTCTTC | CATSDVSGRKYNEQFF
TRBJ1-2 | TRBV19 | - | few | TGTGCCAGTAGTATGACAGGTTTCGATGGCTACACCTTC | CASSMTGFDGYTF
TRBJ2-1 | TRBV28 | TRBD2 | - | TGTGCCAGCAGTGATGGACTAGCGAACTCCCCTCCGTTCTTC | CASSDGLANSPPFF
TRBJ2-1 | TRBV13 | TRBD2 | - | TGTGCCAGCAGCAGAGGACTAGCGAGGGCCTACAATGAGCAGTTCTTC | CASSRGLARAYNEQFF
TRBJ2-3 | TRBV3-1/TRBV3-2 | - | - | TGTGCCAGCAGCCAAGACTTGGCGGGGGCACCAGATACGCAGTATTTT | CASSQDLAGAPDTQYF
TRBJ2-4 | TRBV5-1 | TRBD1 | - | TGCGCCAGCAGCTCCGACACGGGACAGGGTTTAAACATTCAGTACTTC | CASSSDTGQGLNIQYF
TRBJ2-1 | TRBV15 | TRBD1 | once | TGTGCCACCAGCGCCCGACAGGGGAGGAATGAGCAGTTCTTC | CATSARQGRNEQFF
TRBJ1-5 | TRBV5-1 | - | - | TGCGCCAGCAGCTTGGCAGGTGTTGGCAATCAGCCCCAGCATTTT | CASSLAGVGNQPQHF
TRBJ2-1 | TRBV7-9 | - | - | TGTGCCAGCAGCTTTTTAGTTAATGAGCAGTTCTTC | CASSFLVNEQFF
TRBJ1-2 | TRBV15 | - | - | TGTGCCACCAGCAGAGCTGGGGGCCTTGGCTACACCTTC | CATSRAGGLGYTF
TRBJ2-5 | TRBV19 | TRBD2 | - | TGTGCCAGTAGTATAGAACCGCTTAAGGGACTAGCGGGACGATCAGGCTGGGAGACCCAGTACTTC | CASSIEPLKGLAGRSGWETQYF
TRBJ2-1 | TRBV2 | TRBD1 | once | TGTGCCACGGGGGCGGACAGGGGATTTCCGAATGAGCAGTTCTTC | CATGADRGFPNEQFF
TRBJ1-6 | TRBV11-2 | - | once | TGTGCCAGCAGCTCCCAGGGCCTAACAGGGTCACCCCTCCACTTT | CASSSQGLTGSPLHF
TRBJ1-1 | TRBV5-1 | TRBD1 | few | TGCGCCAGCAGCGGGGGACAGGGGGTTTGGAACACTGAAGCTTTCTTT | CASSGGQGVWNTEAFF
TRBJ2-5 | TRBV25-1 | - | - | TGTGCCAGCTCTCGGGGTACCCAAGAGACCCAGTACTTC | CASSRGTQETQYF
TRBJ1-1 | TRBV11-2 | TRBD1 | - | TGTGCCAGCAGCTTACGACAGGGGGCGAACACTGAAGCTTTCTTT | CASSLRQGANTEAFF
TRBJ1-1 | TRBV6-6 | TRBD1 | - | TGTGCCAGCAGTCATCAGGCAGGGGGACACACTGAAGCTTTCTTT | CASSHQAGGHTEAFF
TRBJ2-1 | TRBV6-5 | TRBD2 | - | TGTGCCAGCAACCCTAGCGGGAGCCATGAGCAGTTCTTC | CASNPSGSHEQFF
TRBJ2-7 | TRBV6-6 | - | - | TGTGCCAGCAGTTACGCGTCCTACGAGCAGTACTTC | CASSYASYEQYF
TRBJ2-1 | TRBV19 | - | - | TGTGCCAGTAGTATAGACAGTCCCTACAATGAGCAGTTCTTC | CASSIDSPYNEQFF
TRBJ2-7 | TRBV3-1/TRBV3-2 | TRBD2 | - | TGTGCCAGCAGCCAAGCAGCGGGAGGGCACTACGAGCAGTACTTC | CASSQAAGGHYEQYF
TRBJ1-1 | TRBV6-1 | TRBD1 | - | TGTGCCAGCAGTGAAGGTGGACAGGGACTTCAGGGAGCTTTCTTT | CASSEGGQGLQGAFF
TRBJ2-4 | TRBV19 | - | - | TGTGCCAGTAGTAATGGGAGGGCCAAAAACATTCAGTACTTC | CASSNGRAKNIQYF